A selection of T cell receptor beta chains follows, all from one sample in a study of cytomegalovirus exposure and HLA in healthy donors. Method: immunoSEQ multiplex PCR; TCRdb's copy keeps in-frame clones and lacks some. Of about 360,000 clones in the sample, 75% to 90% were seen once. Sequencing used PBMCs. These receptors all stem from a woman younger than 30 in good health and CMV-seronegative. CDR3s include the opening cysteine and the closing phenylalanine or tryptophan. The D gene is left open where the match is weak. Clone size, where shown, is once, few, many, or a class for clones that have expanded.

d_call,j_call,clone_size,v_call,cdr3_aa,cdr3_nt
TRBD1,TRBJ2-7,-,TRBV10-1,CASSPKGATYEQYF,TGCGCCAGCAGCCCTAAGGGGGCGACTTACGAGCAGTACTTC
-,TRBJ2-2,-,TRBV7-9,CASASSPGELFF,TGTGCCAGTGCGTCATCTCCCGGGGAGCTGTTTTTT
-,TRBJ1-2,-,TRBV30,CAWTGGGLLDGYTF,TGTGCCTGGACGGGCGGGGGGCTCTTGGATGGCTACACCTTC
-,TRBJ2-2,many,TRBV4-1,CASSQEPGLAGELFF,TGCGCCAGCAGCCAAGAACCGGGGTTGGCCGGGGAGCTGTTTTTT
TRBD2,TRBJ2-7,-,TRBV25-1,CASSAPTSGGALYEQYF,TGTGCCAGCAGTGCCCCGACTAGCGGGGGGGCTTTGTACGAGCAGTACTTC
TRBD1,TRBJ1-2,-,TRBV4-1,CASSPKSGQYNYGYTF,TGCGCCAGCAGCCCCAAATCGGGACAGTATAACTATGGCTACACCTTC
-,TRBJ1-4,-,TRBV2,CASSPDRDTYEKLFF,TGTGCCAGCAGTCCCGACCGGGACACCTATGAAAAACTGTTTTTT
-,TRBJ1-4,-,TRBV5-1,CASSLAVYRGTNEKLFF,TGCGCCAGCAGCTTGGCGGTGTATAGGGGAACTAATGAAAAACTGTTTTTT
-,TRBJ1-2,once,TRBV15,CATSPREGGYTF,TGTGCCACCAGCCCCAGGGAAGGTGGCTACACCTTC
TRBD1,TRBJ1-2,-,TRBV7-9,CASSPMTGGISYGYTF,TGTGCCAGCAGCCCAATGACAGGGGGCATAAGCTATGGCTACACCTTC
-,TRBJ2-5,-,TRBV7-8,CASSLGWGLGTGETQYF,TGTGCCAGCAGCTTAGGATGGGGCCTCGGAACTGGAGAGACCCAGTACTTC
-,TRBJ2-2,-,TRBV27,CASKTTRTDGTGELFF,TGTGCCAGCAAGACTACGAGGACGGATGGCACCGGGGAGCTGTTTTTT
-,TRBJ2-7,-,TRBV29-1,CSVEGPTASYEQYF,TGCAGCGTTGAAGGCCCCACTGCCTCCTACGAGCAGTACTTC
-,TRBJ2-1,-,TRBV5-6,CASSSWLAIDEQFF,TGTGCCAGCAGCTCCTGGCTAGCGATAGATGAGCAGTTCTTC
TRBD1,TRBJ1-1,-,TRBV5-1,CASSSNGYSGGAGTEAFF,TGCGCCAGCAGCTCGAATGGATACTCAGGGGGCGCGGGAACTGAAGCTTTCTTT
TRBD1,TRBJ2-7,-,TRBV5-4,CASSPWDRSLSYEQYF,TGTGCCAGCAGCCCTTGGGACAGAAGCCTTTCCTACGAGCAGTACTTC
TRBD2,TRBJ2-7,-,TRBV10-3,CAISEGTSGGYEQYF,TGTGCCATCAGTGAAGGCACTAGCGGGGGCTACGAGCAGTACTTC
TRBD1,TRBJ2-7,-,TRBV6-1,CASSGQGTLGEQYF,TGTGCCAGCAGTGGACAGGGTACTTTGGGCGAGCAGTACTTC
-,TRBJ2-7,-,TRBV5-1,CASSRLSRGEQYF,TGCGCCAGCAGCCGCCTCTCAAGGGGTGAGCAGTACTTC
TRBD2,TRBJ2-1,-,TRBV18,CASSPLEAGGPTNEQFF,TGTGCCAGCTCACCGCTCGAAGCGGGAGGGCCGACCAATGAGCAGTTCTTC
-,TRBJ2-7,once,TRBV5-1,CASSLETGSYEQYF,TGCGCCAGCAGCTTGGAGACGGGCTCCTACGAGCAGTACTTC
TRBD2,TRBJ2-1,once,TRBV29-1,CSVEDVGREATMRQFF,TGCAGCGTCGAGGACGTCGGGCGGGAGGCTACAATGAGACAGTTCTTC
-,TRBJ2-6,-,TRBV2,CASSPLGASGANVLTF,TGTGCCAGCAGTCCCCTGGGGGCCTCTGGGGCCAACGTCCTGACTTTC
TRBD1,TRBJ2-2,-,TRBV27,CASSFRGRGTGELFF,TGTGCCAGCAGTTTCAGGGGGCGCGGGACCGGGGAGCTGTTTTTT
TRBD1,TRBJ1-5,-,TRBV5-8,CASNPTPDRGNQPQHF,TGTGCCAGCAACCCCACACCCGACAGGGGCAATCAGCCCCAGCATTTT
-,TRBJ1-5,-,TRBV28,CASSLSVQPQHF,TGTGCCAGCAGTTTATCAGTTCAGCCCCAGCATTTT
-,TRBJ2-1,-,TRBV21-1,CASSRGGGGHYNEQFF,TGTGCCAGCAGCAGAGGAGGAGGAGGCCACTACAATGAGCAGTTCTTC
TRBD1,TRBJ2-3,-,TRBV28,CASSLRGWTGGIGDTQYF,TGTGCCAGCAGTTTAAGGGGTTGGACAGGGGGGATTGGAGATACGCAGTATTTT
TRBD2,TRBJ2-7,-,TRBV5-1,CASSSSGRGPYEQYF,TGCGCCAGCAGCTCTAGCGGGAGAGGGCCTTACGAGCAGTACTTC
TRBD1,TRBJ1-5,-,TRBV28,CASSSDRTGVDQPQHF,TGTGCCAGCAGCTCGGATAGGACAGGGGTGGATCAGCCCCAGCATTTT
TRBD1,TRBJ2-2,-,TRBV25-1,CASSETGGRYTGELFF,TGTGCCAGCAGTGAAACAGGGGGCCGGTACACCGGGGAGCTGTTTTTT
-,TRBJ2-2,once,TRBV29-1,CSVEPANTGELFF,TGCAGCGTTGAGCCGGCGAACACCGGGGAGCTGTTTTTT
TRBD2,TRBJ2-1,-,TRBV4-2,CASSQVAGAQGYEQFF,TGTGCCAGCAGCCAAGTAGCGGGAGCCCAGGGGTATGAGCAGTTCTTC
-,TRBJ1-5,-,TRBV5-1,CASSLGGDQPQHF,TGCGCCAGCAGCTTGGGGGGGGATCAGCCCCAGCATTTT
-,TRBJ2-1,-,TRBV27,CASSFGQYNEQFF,TGTGCCAGCAGCTTTGGACAGTACAATGAGCAGTTCTTC
TRBD2,TRBJ2-3,once,TRBV30,CAWSRGADTQYF,TGTGCCTGGAGTCGGGGGGCAGATACGCAGTATTTT
-,TRBJ1-2,-,TRBV28,CASSFFQVREHGYTF,TGTGCCAGCAGTTTTTTTCAGGTCCGTGAACATGGCTACACCTTC
-,TRBJ1-2,once,TRBV4-1,CASSPPGAVNYGYTF,TGCGCCAGCAGCCCCCCTGGGGCAGTTAACTATGGCTACACCTTC
-,TRBJ2-7,few,TRBV2,CASQLEVPVEQYF,TGTGCCAGTCAATTAGAGGTCCCGGTCGAGCAGTACTTC
TRBD1,TRBJ2-7,-,TRBV10-1,CASSEGTGVAYEQYF,TGCGCCAGCAGTGAAGGGACAGGGGTCGCCTACGAGCAGTACTTC
-,TRBJ2-1,-,TRBV27,CASSFAGPNNEQFF,TGTGCCAGCAGTTTTGCAGGGCCCAACAATGAGCAGTTCTTC
-,TRBJ1-4,-,TRBV28,CASRLDPSGLGKLFF,TGTGCCAGCAGATTAGATCCTTCGGGATTGGGAAAACTGTTTTTT
-,TRBJ1-2,-,TRBV13,CASSLGSYGYTF,TGTGCCAGCAGCTTGGGCAGCTATGGCTACACCTTC
-,TRBJ1-1,-,TRBV7-9,CASSTGGPTEAFF,TGTGCCAGCAGCACTGGAGGTCCCACTGAAGCTTTCTTT
TRBD2,TRBJ2-7,-,TRBV6-1,CASSPGLAGLYEQYF,TGTGCCAGCAGCCCCGGACTAGCGGGACTCTACGAGCAGTACTTC
TRBD2,TRBJ2-7,-,TRBV27,CASSSKTSGRYEQYF,TGTGCCAGCAGTTCTAAGACTAGCGGGAGGTACGAGCAGTACTTC
TRBD1,TRBJ2-2,-,TRBV7-3,CASSSASSRGLGGELFF,TGTGCCAGCAGCTCCGCCTCAAGCAGGGGGCTTGGCGGGGAGCTGTTTTTT
-,TRBJ2-5,-,TRBV27,CASSSPSDPLETQYF,TGTGCCAGCAGTTCGCCTAGCGACCCCTTAGAGACCCAGTACTTC
TRBD1,TRBJ1-2,-,TRBV19,CASSLRQGNYGYTF,TGTGCCAGTAGTTTGCGACAGGGGAACTATGGCTACACCTTC
TRBD2,TRBJ2-1,-,TRBV4-1,CASSQEQRGGNEQFF,TGCGCCAGCAGCCAAGAACAGCGGGGGGGGAATGAGCAGTTCTTC
TRBD1,TRBJ2-1,-,TRBV5-4,CASSTRDSANNEQFF,TGTGCCAGCAGCACCCGGGACAGCGCTAACAATGAGCAGTTCTTC
TRBD2,TRBJ2-3,few,TRBV5-1,CASSQAGGPTDTQYF,TGCGCCAGCAGCCAAGCGGGAGGGCCAACAGATACGCAGTATTTT
-,TRBJ2-5,-,TRBV5-4,CASSPSGSNGETQYF,TGTGCCAGCAGCCCGTCCGGGAGCAACGGAGAGACCCAGTACTTC
TRBD2,TRBJ2-1,-,TRBV7-3,CASSLTSGSNEQFF,TGTGCCAGCAGCTTAACTAGCGGGAGCAATGAGCAGTTCTTC
TRBD2,TRBJ2-1,-,TRBV6-5,CASSYSGLVGDEQFF,TGTGCCAGCAGTTACTCAGGACTAGTCGGCGATGAGCAGTTCTTC
TRBD1,TRBJ2-7,-,TRBV13,CASSLERQGSEQYF,TGTGCCAGCAGCTTAGAAAGACAGGGGAGCGAGCAGTACTTC
TRBD1,TRBJ2-6,-,TRBV5-4,CASSLPRTGPNSGANVLTF,TGTGCCAGCAGCCTTCCTCGGACAGGGCCCAATTCTGGGGCCAACGTCCTGACTTTC